The sequence of this T cell receptor beta chain was determined in a study of T-cell memory formation after mild COVID-19. Overall study results and limits: Clones contracting day 15 to 85 were balanced CD4/CD8; later expanders leaned CD4+. Researchers report contracting CD4+ clones mostly in CM and EM, with CD8+ clones in EMRA.

Barcoded TCR alpha and TCR beta cDNA libraries with UMIs came from 5'RACE using constant-segment primers. Each CDR3 protein gets one entry after TCRdb re-called the 5' RACE reads with MiXCR. The sample holds some 150,000 distinct CDR3 sequences; over 15% are singletons and the top ten take about 2.1%. The table lists this clonotype with a few counts. Its antigen remains unknown. Sequenced: PBMCs or a T cell subset sorted from them (not recorded which). This receptor was obtained from an adult woman who had mild COVID-19 (a few samples of this study predate the infection). Cell type and time point are not known.

CDR3 in DNA: TGTGCCACCAGTGTGGCTAGCGGCCTATTGAGCTCCTACAATGAGCAGTTCTTC. Residues: CATSVASGLLSSYNEQFF. The rearrangement joins TRBV24-1 to TRBJ2-1, with 7 bases lining up with TRBD2. The length of the CDR3 is 18 residues. Germline trimming cut 5 bases from V and 0 bases from J; bases unmatched to any gene: 12. CDR1 and CDR2 from the germline V gene are KGHDR and SFDVKD.